Following are 13 T cell receptor beta chains from one sample sequenced in a study of blood T cell repertoires in COVID-19. Sequencing used immunoSEQ multiplex PCR; TCRdb keeps in-frame clones, though not all of them. The table lists hundreds of thousands of clones, roughly 89% of them singletons. The sample consisted of peripheral blood. The receptors derive from a woman under 40 with COVID-19, enrolled during active disease.

This chain uses TRBV2 with TRBJ1-2; D uncertain. The CDR3 has 12 residues. V was clipped by 1 base and J by 8 bases, with 8 bases between them. Germline V gene data show CDR1 as SNHLY and CDR2 as FYNNEI. The CDR3 loop is CASSEGLEGYTF. Here the CDR3 DNA reads TGTGCCAGCAGTGAAGGGTTAGAAGGCTACACCTTC. Combining the CDR3 with reference TRBV2 and TRBJ1-2 gives the whole variable domain EPEVTQTPSHQVTQMGQEVILRCVPISNHLYFYWYRQILGQKVEFLVSFYNNEISEKSEIFDDQFSVERPDGSNFTLKIRSTKLEDSAMYFCASSEGLEGYTFGSGTRLTVV.

The chain couples TRBV27 to TRBJ2-1; 9 bases match TRBD2. Losses at the gene ends were 5 bases for V and 6 bases for J; bases not matched to a gene: 2. This CDR3 has 13 residues. Germline CDR1 is MNHEY and CDR2 is SMNVEV (reference sequence). The CDR3 spells CASSPGLANEQFF. The CDR3 region has the DNA TGTGCCAGCAGTCCGGGACTAGCCAATGAGCAGTTCTTC.

The J gene is TRBJ1-2, the V gene TRBV6-5, with D unresolved. The CDR3 extends over 12 amino acids. From germline, CDR1 is MNHEY and CDR2 SVGAGI. V was pared by 6 bases and J by 7 bases, with 12 bases between. This CDR3 reads CASSRGLGGYTF. The CDR3 coding sequence is TGTGCCAGCAGCAGAGGTTTGGGTGGCTACACCTTC.

This clone was detected only once. V is TRBV2 and J is TRBJ2-1, with D possibly TRBD1 on 6 matching bases. Trimming removed 6 bases from V and 0 bases from J, with 12 bases in between. CDR3 size: 15 residues. Germline V gene lookup returns CDR1 SNHLY and CDR2 FYNNEI. The CDR3 DNA reads as TGTGCCAGCAGGGAGGACAGAAACTCCTACAATGAGCAGTTCTTC. This encodes CASREDRNSYNEQFF.

The rearrangement links TRBV7-8 to TRBJ1-4, with D possibly being TRBD1 (6 bases). Germline V gives CDR1 SGHVS, CDR2 FQNEAQ. Trimming left V 5 bases short and J 3 bases short, with 25 bases between. The CDR3 contains 19 residues. The CDR3 loop reads CASSPLGTRWDEANEKLFF. The CDR3 coding sequence is TGTGCCAGCAGCCCTCTAGGGACACGATGGGACGAGGCTAATGAAAAACTGTTTTTT.

The chain carries TRBV4-1 and TRBJ2-2, with D maybe TRBD1 (6 bases). Germline CDR1 MGHRA, CDR2 YSYEKL. The CDR3 runs 16 residues. Trimming pared 3 bases from V and 3 bases from J, leaving 14 bases between. The CDR3 protein is CASSQAVQGYTGELFF. CDR3 DNA sequence: TGCGCCAGCAGCCAGGCTGTACAGGGATACACCGGGGAGCTGTTTTTT.

Details on this clone: Germline and junction disagree at one end, which may indicate a read error. This chain uses TRBV18 with TRBJ1-1, with 8 bases fitting TRBD1. The CDR3 consists of 15 residues. Germline loops: CDR1 KGHSH, CDR2 LQKENI. The CDR3 region has the DNA TGTGCCAGTTCACCACTAAGGACAGGGCGCACTGAAGCTTTCTTT. Its translation: CASSPLRTGRTEAFF.

The chain carries TRBV24-1 and TRBJ2-1, with TRBD1 matching 8 bases. Germline trimming cut 2 bases from V and 4 bases from J; bases unmatched to any gene: 6. From germline, CDR1 is KGHDR and CDR2 SFDVKD. The CDR3 loop spans 16 amino acids. CDR3 loop: CATSDSTGGFYNEQFF. The DNA of the CDR3 is TGTGCCACCAGTGATTCTACAGGGGGGTTTTACAATGAGCAGTTCTTC.

The rearrangement uses TRBV27 and TRBJ1-1; D not certain. Per the germline V gene, CDR1 is MNHEY and CDR2 is SMNVEV (reference sequence). The V gene lost 6 bases and the J gene lost 7 bases, with 9 bases spanning the gap. The CDR3 sequence is 11 residues long. CDR3 sequence: CASRTYGEAFF. The CDR3, as DNA: TGTGCCAGCAGAACCTACGGTGAAGCTTTCTTT.

The J gene is TRBJ2-2, the V gene TRBV5-6, with TRBD2 matching 9 bases. The CDR3 extends over 17 amino acids. V lost 3 bases and J lost 5; bases outside the gene matches: 11. Germline V CDR1 and CDR2: SGHDT, YYEEEE. The CDR3: CASSSLAGAWGTGELFF. CDR3 bases: TGTGCCAGCAGCTCCTTAGCGGGGGCCTGGGGAACCGGGGAGCTGTTTTTT.

In this sample, this clone turned up once. This chain connects TRBV2 to TRBJ2-3; 11 bases align to TRBD2. The V gene's germline CDR1 is SNHLY and CDR2 FYNNEI. The CDR3 sequence is 16 residues long. V trimming: 4 bases; J trimming: 1 base; junction bases outside the gene matches: 4. The DNA for the CDR3 is TGTGCCAGCAGTGCACTAGCGGGGGAACGCACAGATACGCAGTATTTT. Protein sequence: CASSALAGERTDTQYF.

The chain couples TRBV6-5 to TRBJ2-1; no clear D. Germline CDR1 and CDR2: MNHEY and SVGAGI. V lost 9 bases, J lost 10 bases, and 16 bases lay in between. The CDR3 spans 12 residues. In DNA form, the CDR3 reads TGTGCCAGTTTATACAGTTTTTGGGAGCAGTTCTTC. It encodes CASLYSFWEQFF.

This chain's CDR3 is CASSKAPKPGQGHEQYV. The CDR3 bases are TGTGCCAGCAGCAAAGCCCCGAAGCCTGGACAGGGCCACGAGCAGTACGTC. The chain links TRBV21-1 to TRBJ2-7; the table's D call, TRBD1, was not checked against the DNA. TRBV21-1 is tagged as a pseudogene. The CDR3 runs to 17 residues.